Presented here are 2 T cell receptor beta chains from one specimen sequenced in a study of neoadjuvant anti-PD-1 for oral cavity cancer. The data were produced by immunoSEQ multiplex PCR, yet TCRdb's version contains in-frame clones alone and is incomplete. The repertoire holds tens of thousands of clones, with 45% as singletons. Documented time point: after neoadjuvant nivolumab, at surgical resection. Source: tumor tissue, taken after nivolumab (anti-PD-1) treatment. The source is a person aged 35 to 85 with oral cavity squamous cell carcinoma.

The chain is built from TRBV7-3 and TRBJ1-6; D uncertain. This CDR3 contains 13 residues. Trimming left V 8 bases short and J 6 bases short, with 11 bases between. In germline, CDR1 is SGHTA, CDR2 FQGTGA. DNA for the CDR3: TGTGCCAGCGCTGCGGGCCCTAATTCACCCCTCCACTTT. Translation: CASAAGPNSPLHF. Based on the CDR3 plus reference TRBV7-3 and TRBJ1-6, the full variable domain is GAGVSQTPSNKVTEKGKYVELRCDPISGHTALYWYRQSLGQGPEFLIYFQGTGAADDSGLPNDRFFAVRPEGSVSTLKIQRTERGDSAVYLCASAAGPNSPLHFGNGTRLTVT.

There are a few counts of this clone. CDR3 bases: TGCGCCAGCAGCCAAGAGTGGGCAGGGGGCAATGAGCAGTTCTTC. This sequence encodes CASSQEWAGGNEQFF. This sequence joins TRBV4-1 and TRBJ2-1, with 7 bases lining up with TRBD1. The CDR3 runs 15 residues. Germline assignment: CDR1 MGHRA and CDR2 YSYEKL. V shed 0 bases and J 6 bases; nucleotides not matched to a gene: 5.